These T cell receptor beta chains were read from a single sample in a study of blood T cell repertoires in COVID-19. Only in-frame clones appear in the TCRdb table, and some are missing; sequencing was by immunoSEQ multiplex PCR. Here the sample spans about 2,400 clones, about nine tenths being singletons. The sequenced material came from peripheral blood. These receptors originate from a man between 65 and 80 years old with active COVID-19. CDR3s include the opening cysteine and the closing phenylalanine or tryptophan. Only part of the rows carry a size: once, few, many, or a class if the clone is expanded.

size	V	J	CDR3
few	TRBV29-1	TRBJ1-5	CSVHTGVNQPQHF
-	TRBV19	TRBJ1-5	CASSSLRDIYSNQPQHF
-	TRBV7-2	TRBJ2-5	CASSLSALRDLETQYF
few	TRBV29-1	TRBJ1-5	CSVEASDRGIGNNQPQHF
-	TRBV12-3/TRBV12-4	TRBJ2-1	CASSFGQGIRQFF
-	TRBV6-5	TRBJ1-1	CASIRDGGNTEAFF
-	TRBV4-3	TRBJ2-2	CASSQDALGTGELFF
-	TRBV11-2	TRBJ2-2	CASSALGLAAGELFF
-	TRBV19	TRBJ2-5	CASSIEWREGLKETQYF
-	TRBV2	TRBJ2-5	CASSETGLWGETQYF
-	TRBV9	TRBJ1-2	CASSPDRFAPGSYTF
large	TRBV19	TRBJ1-5	CASSQGYSNQPQHF
-	TRBV13	TRBJ2-3	CASSPKGGPRDTQYF
large	TRBV27	TRBJ1-2	CASSYSGYYGYTF
-	TRBV19	TRBJ2-7	CASMVIPSGDFYEQYF
-	TRBV7-6	TRBJ2-7	CASSPGLGLGYEQYF
-	TRBV7-2	TRBJ1-2	CASSLAPQGGYTF
once	TRBV5-4	TRBJ2-2	CASSFTGVRNTGELFF
-	TRBV7-9	TRBJ1-5	CASSFGRGNQPQHF
-	TRBV5-4	TRBJ1-1	CASSPQGPPAAFF
-	TRBV6-5	TRBJ1-3	CASSYEGATSGNTIYF
once	TRBV3-1/TRBV3-2	TRBJ2-2	CASSRRVANTGELFF
-	TRBV5-1	TRBJ2-3	CASSNGPSTDTQYF
-	TRBV11-2	TRBJ1-2	CASSLDLAVAGIYGYTF
-	TRBV11-2	TRBJ2-7	CASSLGTVGEQYF
once	TRBV7-3	TRBJ2-1	CASSSLAGGNEQFF
-	TRBV29-1	TRBJ2-7	CSVAGNAYEQYF
-	TRBV27	TRBJ1-5	CASSFGQSQPQHF
-	TRBV5-6	TRBJ1-2	CASSLGTGYGYTF
-	TRBV19	TRBJ1-2	CASSTRQEAINYGYTF
-	TRBV27	TRBJ2-3	CASGDRAGASDTQYF
-	TRBV11-2	TRBJ2-6	CASSSQGRGANVLTF
-	TRBV12-3/TRBV12-4	TRBJ1-1	CASSIGTGTEAFF
-	TRBV7-7	TRBJ2-3	CASSSASGGAIDTQYF
-	TRBV28	TRBJ2-5	CASSTRQGKETQYF
-	TRBV5-6	TRBJ1-6	CASSPKGNILGSPLHF
-	TRBV7-2	TRBJ2-5	CASSRGGLAEETQYF
few	TRBV7-9	TRBJ2-2	CASSSQGAVTGELFF
-	TRBV19	TRBJ1-5	CASTPDARAGNQPQHF
-	TRBV4-1	TRBJ1-5	CASSQDFSPGQPQHF
-	TRBV13	TRBJ1-6	CASSLVQGLDSPLHF
-	TRBV4-1	TRBJ2-7	CASSRRQGYGEQYF
-	TRBV6-9	TRBJ1-5	CASSPRTSGGSNQPQHF
-	TRBV5-1	TRBJ2-7	CASSYDRGGEQYF
-	TRBV9	TRBJ2-3	CASTMTDYTDTQYF
-	TRBV6-1	TRBJ1-5	CASSEGYSNQPQHF
-	TRBV5-1	TRBJ2-3	CASKPFAKAPSADTQYF
-	TRBV7-2	TRBJ2-3	CASSLPGLAGGKTDTQYF
-	TRBV2	TRBJ1-3	CASKQQGPGNTIYF
-	TRBV4-2	TRBJ2-1	CASSLLGVSGVEQFF